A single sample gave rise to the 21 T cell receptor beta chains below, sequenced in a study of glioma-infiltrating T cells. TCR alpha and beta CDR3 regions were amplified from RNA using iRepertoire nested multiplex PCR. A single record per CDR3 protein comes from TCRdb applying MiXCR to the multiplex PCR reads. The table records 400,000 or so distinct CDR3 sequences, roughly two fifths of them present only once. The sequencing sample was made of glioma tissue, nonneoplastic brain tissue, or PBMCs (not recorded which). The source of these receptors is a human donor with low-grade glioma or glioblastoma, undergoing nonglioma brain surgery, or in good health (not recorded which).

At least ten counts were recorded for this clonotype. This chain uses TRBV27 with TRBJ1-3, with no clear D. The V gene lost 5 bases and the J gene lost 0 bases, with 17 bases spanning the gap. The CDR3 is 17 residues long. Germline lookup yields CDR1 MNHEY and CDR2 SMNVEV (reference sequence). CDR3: CASSLFPAGFSGNTIYF. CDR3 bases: TGTGCCAGCAGTCTCTTTCCCGCAGGCTTCTCTGGAAACACCATATATTTT.

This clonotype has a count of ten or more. The CDR3 DNA follows: TGTGCCAGCAGTCTTTCCCGGGGTCTGTTGGTAGGTGAGCAGTTCTTC. It is translated as CASSLSRGLLVGEQFF. V and J are TRBV6-2 or TRBV6-3 and TRBJ2-1; D perhaps matches TRBD2 (5 bases). Per germline, CDR1 MNHEY and CDR2 SVGEGT. V gave up 5 bases and J gave up 9 bases, with 23 bases separating them. This CDR3 has 16 amino acids.

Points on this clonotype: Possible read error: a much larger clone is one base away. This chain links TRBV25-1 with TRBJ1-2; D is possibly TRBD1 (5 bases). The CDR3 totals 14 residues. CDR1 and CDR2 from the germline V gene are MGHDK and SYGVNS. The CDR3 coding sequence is TGTGCCAGCAGTGAATGGCAGGGTGACTATGGCTACAACTTC. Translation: CASSEWQGDYGYNF.

CDR3 sequence reads: CASSQYRGSDEQFF. In nucleotides, the CDR3 is TGCGCCAGCAGCCAATACAGGGGTAGCGATGAGCAGTTCTTC. The rearrangement uses TRBV4-1 and TRBJ2-1; 7 bases agree with TRBD1. The length of the CDR3 is 14 residues. CDR1 and CDR2 (germline): MGHRA, YSYEKL. V was pared by 2 bases and J by 8 bases, with 6 bases of the junction left unmatched.

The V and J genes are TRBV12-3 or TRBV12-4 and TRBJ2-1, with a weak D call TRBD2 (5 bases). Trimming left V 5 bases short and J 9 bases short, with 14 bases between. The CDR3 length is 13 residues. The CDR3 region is CASSVYLGSEQFF. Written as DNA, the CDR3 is TGTGCCAGCAGTGTATATCTAGGGAGTGAGCAGTTCTTC.

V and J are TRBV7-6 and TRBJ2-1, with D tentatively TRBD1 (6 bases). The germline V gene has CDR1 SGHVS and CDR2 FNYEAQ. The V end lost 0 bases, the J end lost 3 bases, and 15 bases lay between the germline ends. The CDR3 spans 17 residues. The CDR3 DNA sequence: TGTGCCAGCAGCTTAGCGATCGGCAGGGGATACTACAATGAGCAGTTCTTC. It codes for CASSLAIGRGYYNEQFF.

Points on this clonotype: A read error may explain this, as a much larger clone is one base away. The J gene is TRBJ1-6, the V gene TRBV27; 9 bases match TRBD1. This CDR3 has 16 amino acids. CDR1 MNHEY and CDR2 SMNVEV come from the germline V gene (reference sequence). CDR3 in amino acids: CASSPAGQGMGSPLNF. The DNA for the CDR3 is TGTGCCAGCAGTCCCGCCGGACAGGGGATGGGATCACCCCTCAACTTT.

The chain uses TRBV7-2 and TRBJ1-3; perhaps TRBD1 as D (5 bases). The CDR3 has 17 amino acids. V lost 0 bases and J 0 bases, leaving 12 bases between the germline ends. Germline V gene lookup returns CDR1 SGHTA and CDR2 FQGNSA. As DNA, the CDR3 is TGTGCCAGCAGCTTAGCGTATGGACACATCTCTGGAAACACCATATATTTT. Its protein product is CASSLAYGHISGNTIYF.

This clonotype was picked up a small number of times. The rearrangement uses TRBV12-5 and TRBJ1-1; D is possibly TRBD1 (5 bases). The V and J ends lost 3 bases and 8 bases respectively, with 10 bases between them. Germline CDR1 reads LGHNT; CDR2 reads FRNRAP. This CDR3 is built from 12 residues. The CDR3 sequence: CASGFAGTEAFF. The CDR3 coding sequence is TGTGCTAGTGGTTTCGCCGGGACGGAAGCTTTCTTT.

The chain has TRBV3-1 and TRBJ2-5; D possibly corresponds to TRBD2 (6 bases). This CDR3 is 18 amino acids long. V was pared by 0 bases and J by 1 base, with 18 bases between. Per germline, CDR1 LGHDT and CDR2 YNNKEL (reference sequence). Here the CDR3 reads CASSQDSKPGEGQETQYF. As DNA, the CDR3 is TGTGCCAGCAGCCAAGATTCGAAACCGGGAGAAGGCCAAGAGACCCAGTACTTC.

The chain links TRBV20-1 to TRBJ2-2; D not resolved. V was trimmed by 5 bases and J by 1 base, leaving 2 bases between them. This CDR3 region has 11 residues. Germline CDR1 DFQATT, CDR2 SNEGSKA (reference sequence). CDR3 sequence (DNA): TGCAGTGCTGGGAACACCGGGGAGCTGTTTTTT. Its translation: CSAGNTGELFF.

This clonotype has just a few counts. In DNA form, the CDR3 reads TGTGCCAGCACCGGGACAGGGCCAACTGAAGCTTTCTTT. Its translation is CASTGTGPTEAFF. The J gene is TRBJ1-1, the V gene TRBV5-4, with TRBD1 identical over 9 bases. V shed 6 bases and J 5 bases; nucleotides not matched to a gene: 5. The length of the CDR3 is 13 residues. Germline CDR1 is SGHNT and CDR2 is YYREEE (reference sequence).

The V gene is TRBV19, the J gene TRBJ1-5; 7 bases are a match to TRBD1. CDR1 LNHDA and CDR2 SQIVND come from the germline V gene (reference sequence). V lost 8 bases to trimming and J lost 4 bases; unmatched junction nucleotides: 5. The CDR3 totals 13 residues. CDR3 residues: CASGRDRNQPQHF. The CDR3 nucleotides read TGTGCCAGTGGCCGGGACAGAAATCAGCCCCAGCATTTT.

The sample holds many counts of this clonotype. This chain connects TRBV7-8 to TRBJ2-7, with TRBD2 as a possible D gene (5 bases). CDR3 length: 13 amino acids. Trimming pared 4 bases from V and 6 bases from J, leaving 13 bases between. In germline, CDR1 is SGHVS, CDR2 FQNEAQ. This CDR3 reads CASSSRTFLEQYF. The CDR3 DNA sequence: TGTGCCAGCAGCTCCCGGACTTTCCTCGAGCAGTACTTC.

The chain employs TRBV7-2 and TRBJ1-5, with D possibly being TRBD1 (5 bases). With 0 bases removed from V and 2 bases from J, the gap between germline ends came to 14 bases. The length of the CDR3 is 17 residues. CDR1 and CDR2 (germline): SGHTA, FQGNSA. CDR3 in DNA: TGTGCCAGCAGCTTAGCGGCGACAGCATTCGGCAATCAGCCCCAGCATTTT. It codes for CASSLAATAFGNQPQHF.

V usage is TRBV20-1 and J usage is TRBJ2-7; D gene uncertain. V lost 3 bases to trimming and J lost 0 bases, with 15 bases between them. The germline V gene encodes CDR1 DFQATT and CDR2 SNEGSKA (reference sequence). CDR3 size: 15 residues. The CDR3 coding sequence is TGCAGTGCTAGGGCGGAATCTCCCAGCTCCTACGAGCAGTACTTC. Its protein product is CSARAESPSSYEQYF.

In DNA form, the CDR3 reads TGTGCCAGCAGCCAAGGGGCTAGCGGGACCAATGAGCAGTTCTTC. Translation gives CASSQGASGTNEQFF. The chain has TRBV4-2 and TRBJ2-1, with 9 bases identical to TRBD2. The CDR3 has 15 amino acids. From germline, CDR1 is LGHNA and CDR2 YNFKEQ. Losses at the gene ends were 1 base for V and 6 bases for J; bases not matched to a gene: 4.

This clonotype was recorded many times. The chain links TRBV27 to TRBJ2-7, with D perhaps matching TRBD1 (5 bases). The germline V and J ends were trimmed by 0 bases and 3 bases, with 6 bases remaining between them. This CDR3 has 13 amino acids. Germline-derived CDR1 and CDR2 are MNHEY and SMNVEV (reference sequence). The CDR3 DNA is TGTGCCAGCAGTTTATCTCAGGGCTACGAGCAGTACTTC. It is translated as CASSLSQGYEQYF.

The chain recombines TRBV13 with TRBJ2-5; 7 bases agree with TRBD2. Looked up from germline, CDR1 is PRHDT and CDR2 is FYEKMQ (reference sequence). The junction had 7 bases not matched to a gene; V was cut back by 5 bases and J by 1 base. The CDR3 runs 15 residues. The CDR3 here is CASSVGGGIQETQYF. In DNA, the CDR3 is TGTGCCAGCAGCGTTGGGGGGGGTATCCAAGAGACCCAGTACTTC. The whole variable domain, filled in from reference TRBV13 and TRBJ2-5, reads AAGVIQSPRHLIKEKRETATLKCYPIPRHDTVYWYQQGPGQDPQFLISFYEKMQSDKGSIPDRFSAQQFSDYHSELNMSSLELGDSALYFCASSVGGGIQETQYFGPGTRLLVL.

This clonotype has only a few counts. The CDR3 loop reads CSARDLGRALWSFF. In DNA form, the CDR3 reads TGCAGTGCTAGAGACCTAGGGCGAGCCCTTTGGTCTTTCTTT. The rearrangement links TRBV20-1 to TRBJ1-1; the D is unclear. Trimming shortened V by 0 bases and J by 12 bases, and 20 bases separated the two germline ends. CDR1 and CDR2 (germline): DFQATT, SNEGSKA (reference sequence). This CDR3 has 14 residues.

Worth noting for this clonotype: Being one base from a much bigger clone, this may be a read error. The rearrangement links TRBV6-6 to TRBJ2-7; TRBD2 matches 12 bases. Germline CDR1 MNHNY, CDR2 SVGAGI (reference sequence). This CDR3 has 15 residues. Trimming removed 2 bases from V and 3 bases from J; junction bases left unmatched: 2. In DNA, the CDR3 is TGTGCCAGCAGTTACAGACTAGCGGGAGTCTACGAGCAGTACTTC. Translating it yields CASSYRLAGVYEQYF.